This entry lists 16 T cell receptor beta chains sequenced from one sample in a study of immune reconstitution after stem cell transplant in scleroderma. TCRdb recomputed calls from the RT-PCR reads with MiXCR, one row per CDR3 protein. Counted here are more than 2,500 distinct CDR3 sequences, roughly 3.6% occurring once; the ten biggest clones make up approximately 3.2%. The material was obtained before or after autologous hematopoietic stem cell transplantation (not recorded which). These receptors came from a human donor with systemic sclerosis.

This clonotype counts as medium-sized. V and J are TRBV20-1 and TRBJ2-4; D assignment may be TRBD1 or TRBD2 (5 bases each). Germline loops: CDR1 DFQATT, CDR2 SNEGSKA (reference sequence). The CDR3 is made up of 14 amino acids. V lost 2 bases to trimming and J lost 3 bases, with 11 bases between them. The CDR3 sequence is CSARRRDGKNIQYF. As DNA, the CDR3 is TGCAGTGCTAGACGCAGGGACGGCAAAAACATTCAGTACTTC.

This clonotype is medium-sized in the sample. The CDR3 region is CASSSSRDSLTGEQYF. Here the CDR3 DNA reads TGTGCCAGCAGTTCCTCCCGGGACTCCTTAACGGGGGAGCAGTACTTC. The chain combines TRBV12-3 or TRBV12-4 with TRBJ2-7, with a possible D match to TRBD2 (6 bases). The CDR3 contains 16 residues. Trimming stripped 4 bases from V and 7 bases from J, with 23 bases between.

By frequency in the sample, this clonotype is medium-sized. Written as DNA, the CDR3 is TGCAGTGGGATCGAGAACACTGAAGCTTTCTTT. As protein: CSGIENTEAFF. The V and J genes are TRBV20-1 and TRBJ1-1, with D uncertain. V lost 7 bases and J lost 1, with 7 bases in between. The germline V gene encodes CDR1 DFQATT and CDR2 SNEGSKA (reference sequence). This CDR3 region has 11 residues.

By share of the sample, this clonotype is medium-sized (0.01 to 0.1%). The V and J genes are TRBV20-1 and TRBJ1-2, with 10 positions matching TRBD1. The CDR3 has 13 residues. Germline assignment: CDR1 DFQATT and CDR2 SNEGSKA (reference sequence). CDR3 region: CLLGDRGFYGYTF. The CDR3 region has the DNA TGCCTCCTAGGGGACAGGGGCTTCTATGGCTACACCTTC.

This clonotype is deemed medium-sized. The chain couples TRBV7-8 to TRBJ1-4, with D possibly being TRBD1 (5 bases). V lost 4 bases, J lost 7 bases, and 19 bases lay in between. This CDR3 has 16 residues. The germline V gene encodes CDR1 SGHVS and CDR2 FQNEAQ. CDR3 loop: CASSSKGGGGREKLFF. The CDR3, as DNA: TGTGCCAGCAGCTCAAAAGGCGGGGGAGGCCGTGAAAAACTGTTTTTT.

By share of the sample, this clonotype is medium-sized (0.01 to 0.1%). The chain uses TRBV5-1 and TRBJ2-1; tentative D call: TRBD2 (5 bases). The CDR3 is 17 amino acids. The V gene's germline CDR1 is SGHRS and CDR2 YFSETQ. The germline V and J ends were trimmed by 4 bases and 4 bases, with 21 bases remaining between them. The CDR3 region has the DNA TGCGCCAGCAGCCTAATCGGGGAGAGTCTGGTTTACAATGAGCAGTTCTTC. This codes for CASSLIGESLVYNEQFF.

This clonotype is categorized as medium-sized (0.01 to 0.1%). The chain has TRBV29-1 and TRBJ1-1, with D unresolved. This CDR3 spans 13 amino acids. The ends were cut back, 4 bases at V and 1 base at J, with 10 bases in the middle. Germline V gene sequence: CDR1 SQVTM, CDR2 ANQGSEA. The CDR3 reads CSVALTANTEAFF. In nucleotides, the CDR3 is TGCAGCGTTGCCCTTACCGCGAACACTGAAGCTTTCTTT.

By share, this clonotype counts as medium-sized. The genes are TRBV7-2 and TRBJ1-2; D gene unclear. V dropped 5 bases and J dropped 5 bases, with 18 bases sitting between them. This CDR3 spans 15 amino acids. Germline-derived CDR1 and CDR2 are SGHTA and FQGNSA. The CDR3: CASSPDPGKTYGYTF. The CDR3 region has the DNA TGTGCCAGCAGCCCGGACCCGGGGAAGACTTATGGCTACACCTTC.

This clonotype is medium-sized (0.01 to 0.1%). This chain links TRBV10-3 with TRBJ2-7; 9 nucleotides agree with TRBD1. CDR3 length: 15 amino acids. Germline CDR1 reads ENHRY; CDR2 reads SYGVKD. V shed 3 bases, J shed 4 bases, and the junction held 7 bases outside the gene matches. The CDR3 DNA reads as TGTGCCATCAGTGAACCGGGACAGGGTGGTTACGAGCAGTACTTC. Residues: CAISEPGQGGYEQYF.

In this sample, this clonotype is medium-sized. The chain carries TRBV20-1 and TRBJ2-1; D remains unclear. The CDR3 spans 15 residues. Looked up from germline, CDR1 is DFQATT and CDR2 is SNEGSKA (reference sequence). The germline V and J ends were trimmed by 2 bases and 4 bases, with 15 bases remaining between them. CDR3 nucleotides: TGCAGTGCTAGATCCCTTAAGGCACCTTACAATGAGCAGTTCTTC. As protein: CSARSLKAPYNEQFF.

In its sample, this clonotype ranks as medium-sized. CDR3 sequence: CASGSWDSLSYEQYF. Written as DNA, the CDR3 is TGCGCCAGCGGATCGTGGGACTCTCTCTCCTACGAGCAGTACTTC. The V gene is TRBV5-1, the J gene TRBJ2-7; D perhaps matches TRBD2 (6 bases). V was cut by 7 bases and J by 0 bases, with 17 bases left in between. This CDR3 contains 15 residues. Germline V CDR1 and CDR2: SGHRS, YFSETQ.

By share of the sample, this clonotype is medium-sized. The rearrangement uses TRBV5-1 and TRBJ1-1, with D uncertain. V was trimmed by 2 bases and J by 0 bases, leaving 14 bases between them. The CDR3 loop spans 16 amino acids. Looked up from germline, CDR1 is SGHRS and CDR2 is YFSETQ. The CDR3 region has the DNA TGCGCCAGCAGCTTTGGAACAGAACTCGTGAACACTGAAGCTTTCTTT. This gives the protein CASSFGTELVNTEAFF.

By share, this clonotype counts as medium-sized. This chain uses TRBV29-1 with TRBJ2-7, with 9 bases aligning to TRBD1. With 5 bases clipped from V and 1 base from J, the junction kept 6 bases outside the gene matches. The germline V gene encodes CDR1 SQVTM and CDR2 ANQGSEA. The CDR3 totals 14 residues. The CDR3 region is CSVLYGTGSYEQYF. The CDR3 DNA is TGCAGCGTTCTTTACGGGACAGGGTCCTACGAGCAGTACTTC.

By share, this clonotype counts as medium-sized. The V and J genes are TRBV7-2 and TRBJ2-1, with D tentatively TRBD1 (5 bases). Germline V gene lookup returns CDR1 SGHTA and CDR2 FQGNSA. The V and J ends lost 8 bases and 2 bases respectively, with 13 bases between them. The CDR3 is 14 amino acids. CDR3 in DNA: TGTGCCAGCGGAACCAGGGTGGCCTACAATGAGCAGTTCTTC. It codes for CASGTRVAYNEQFF. Looking up the rest from reference TRBV7-2 and TRBJ2-1 gives the full variable domain: GAGVSQSPSNKVTEKGKDVELRCDPISGHTALYWYRQSLGQGLEFLIYFQGNSAPDKSGLPSDRFSAERTGGSVSTLTIQRTQQEDSAVYLCASGTRVAYNEQFFGPGTRLTVL.

Judged by abundance, this clonotype is medium-sized. The rearrangement uses TRBV2 and TRBJ1-6; D might be TRBD1 (5 bases). Trimming shortened V by 5 bases and J by 3 bases, and 14 bases separated the two germline ends. Looked up from germline, CDR1 is SNHLY and CDR2 is FYNNEI. This CDR3 spans 16 amino acids. CDR3 amino acids: CASSSTGHIYNSPLHF. The CDR3, as DNA: TGTGCCAGCAGTTCAACAGGCCACATCTATAATTCACCCCTCCACTTT. The variable domain in full, with the rest retrieved from reference TRBV2 and TRBJ1-6, is EPEVTQTPSHQVTQMGQEVILRCVPISNHLYFYWYRQILGQKVEFLVSFYNNEISEKSEIFDDQFSVERPDGSNFTLKIRSTKLEDSAMYFCASSSTGHIYNSPLHFGNGTRLTVT.

This clonotype is labeled as medium-sized. The chain couples TRBV20-1 to TRBJ2-1; D might be TRBD1 (5 bases). Germline V gene data show CDR1 as DFQATT and CDR2 as SNEGSKA (reference sequence). The CDR3 has 13 residues. The V end was cut by 6 bases, the J end by 0 bases, with 9 bases between. The CDR3 protein is CSADRHSYNEQFF. In nucleotides, the CDR3 is TGCAGTGCCGACAGACACTCCTACAATGAGCAGTTCTTC.